The sequence of this T cell receptor beta chain was determined in a study of spatial heterogeneity in lung cancer. The time point was: sample taken at primary tumor resection. Unsorted whole RNA samples from tumor, nontumor lung or frozen PBMC were sequenced. Samples were donated by 72 untreated early-stage non-small cell lung cancer patients. The CDR3 is 15 amino acids. Trimming pared 5 bases from V and 3 bases from J, leaving 16 bases between. CDR1 SGHAT and CDR2 FQNNGV come from the germline V gene. This clonotype showed up many times. A library prepared for alpha chains yielded this beta chain as an off-target read; its size is of little meaning. TCRdb ran MiXCR on the 5' RACE reads and lists one entry per CDR3 protein. The table has approximately 7,000 distinct CDR3 sequences, approximately 4% seen once; the top ten hold over 20%.

This receptor was taken from a female donor with early-stage non-small cell lung cancer. Sequences were derived from normal lung tissue next to the tumor, sampled at surgery. V and J are TRBV11-2 and TRBJ1-2; D possibly corresponds to TRBD1 (6 bases). CDR3 nucleotides: TGTGCCAGCAGCGATTGGAAAGACAGGCACTATGGCTACACCTTC. Protein sequence: CASSDWKDRHYGYTF.